The T cell receptor beta chain under discussion was sequenced for a study of T cell responses to AZD1222 COVID-19 vaccine. Whole-study findings and limits: There were repertoire samples only from the period after the peak T cell response.

Profiling relied on immunoSEQ multiplex PCR, and the TCRdb table lists in-frame clones only, not all of them. The sample consists of some 86,000 clones, roughly 90% of them appearing once. A note on this clone: Its antigen is unidentified.

V was shortened by 4 bases and J by 4 bases, with 8 bases between the two germline ends. The CDR3 is 13 amino acids. Germline V gene data show CDR1 as KGHSH and CDR2 as LQKENI. The chain combines TRBV18 with TRBJ2-1; D is possibly TRBD1 (5 bases). The sequencing here drew on peripheral blood, taken 28 days after the second AZD1222 dose. This TCR came from an adult who received the AZD1222 COVID-19 vaccine. The CDR3 loop is CASSLDSYNEQFF. CDR3 DNA: TGTGCCAGCTCACTCGACAGTTACAATGAGCAGTTCTTC.